This TCR beta chain was captured by sequencing in a study of identical twins. Study-level results: Within monozygotic twins, out-of-frame TCR alpha sharing was underestimated by the models. When twins shared out-of-frame alpha sequences, those sequences had excess low generation probability. Donors were not followed over many years; analysis was cross-sectional.

It was template switching that added a universal primer site, and there were unique molecular identifiers on the cDNA. One entry per CDR3 protein results from TCRdb running MiXCR on the 5' RACE reads. The sample lists 1.5 million to 2 million distinct CDR3 sequences; under 35% were seen once. This clonotype was observed a few times. The antigen remains unidentified. Germline CDR1 is MDHEN and CDR2 is SYDVKM. The length of the CDR3 is 15 residues. V lost 3 bases, J lost 3 bases, and 15 bases lay in between. Sequenced: cord blood. V is TRBV28 and J is TRBJ2-7; TRBD1 is a possible D gene (5 bases). The origin of this receptor is a newborn girl in good health. The CDR3 nucleotides read TGTGCCAGCAGTTTCGGTAGGCAGGGTGACTACGAGCAGTACTTC. This gives the protein CASSFGRQGDYEQYF.